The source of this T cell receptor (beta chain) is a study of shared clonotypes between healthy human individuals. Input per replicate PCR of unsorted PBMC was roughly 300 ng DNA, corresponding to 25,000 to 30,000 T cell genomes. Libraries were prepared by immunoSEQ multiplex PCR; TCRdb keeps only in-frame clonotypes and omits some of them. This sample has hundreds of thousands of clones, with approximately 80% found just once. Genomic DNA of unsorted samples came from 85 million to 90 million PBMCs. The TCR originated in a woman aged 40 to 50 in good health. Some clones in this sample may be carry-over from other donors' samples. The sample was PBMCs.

The DNA of the CDR3 is TGTGCCAGCAGCACCCTCGGCGCCCGAGGAAACAATGAGCAGTTCTTC. Its translation: CASSTLGARGNNEQFF. The chain carries TRBV4-2 and TRBJ2-1; no definite D call. The V end lost 5 bases, the J end lost 5 bases, and 19 bases lay between the germline ends. The V gene's germline CDR1 is LGHNA and CDR2 YNFKEQ. This CDR3 is 16 amino acids long.